These 2 T cell receptor beta chains were sequenced from one sample in a study of response to subunit inactivated influenza vaccine. Each CDR3 protein gets one entry after TCRdb re-called the RT-PCR reads with MiXCR. This table has roughly 540,000 distinct CDR3 sequences, approximately 24% appearing once. The same sample was also used in a study of T cells expressing NK-cell markers. That study adds: Production of TCR beta cDNA relied on 5'RACE template switching with UMIs.

The sample was CD4+ T cells sorted from PBMCs, taken approximately 12 days after vaccination. The receptors were gathered from a man aged 50 to 60 who received an inactivated influenza vaccine.

This sequence joins TRBV3-1 and TRBJ2-3, with a weak D call TRBD2 (6 bases). Germline lookup yields CDR1 LGHDT and CDR2 YNNKEL (reference sequence). Trimming took 5 bases from V and 8 from J, leaving 17 bases between them. The CDR3 is made up of 14 amino acids. CDR3 bases: TGTGCCAGCAGCGAGACCACGATGGGGGGTACGCAGTATTTT. Amino acids: CASSETTMGGTQYF.

This clonotype has just one count. CDR3 in DNA: TGTGCCTGGTCCCCTGGACTAGCGGGAGGGTTCAATGAGCAGTTCTTC. It is translated as CAWSPGLAGGFNEQFF. This sequence joins TRBV30 and TRBJ2-1, with 15 nucleotides matching TRBD2. J gave up 6 bases and V 5 bases, and 8 bases lay outside the gene matches. The V gene's germline CDR1 is GTSNPN and CDR2 SVGIG (reference sequence). This CDR3 contains 16 residues.